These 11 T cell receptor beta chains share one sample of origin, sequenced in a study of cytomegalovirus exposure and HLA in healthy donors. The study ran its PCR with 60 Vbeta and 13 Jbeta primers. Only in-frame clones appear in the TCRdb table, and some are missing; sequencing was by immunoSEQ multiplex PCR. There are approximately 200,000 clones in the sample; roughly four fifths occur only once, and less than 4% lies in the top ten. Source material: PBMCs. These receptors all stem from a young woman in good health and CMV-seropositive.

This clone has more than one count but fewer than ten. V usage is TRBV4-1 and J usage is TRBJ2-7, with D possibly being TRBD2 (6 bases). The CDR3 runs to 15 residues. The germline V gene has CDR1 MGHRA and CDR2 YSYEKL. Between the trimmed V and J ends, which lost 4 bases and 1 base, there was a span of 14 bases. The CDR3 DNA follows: TGCGCCAGCAGCCTACTCCGGGACTTATCCTACGAGCAGTACTTC. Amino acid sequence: CASSLLRDLSYEQYF.

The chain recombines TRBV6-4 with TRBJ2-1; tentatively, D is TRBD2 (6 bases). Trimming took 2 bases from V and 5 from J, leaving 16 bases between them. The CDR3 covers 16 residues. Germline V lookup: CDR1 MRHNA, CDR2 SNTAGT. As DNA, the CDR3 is TGTGCCAGCAGTGACCAGCAAGGGAGGCTCGACAATGAGCAGTTCTTC. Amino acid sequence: CASSDQQGRLDNEQFF.

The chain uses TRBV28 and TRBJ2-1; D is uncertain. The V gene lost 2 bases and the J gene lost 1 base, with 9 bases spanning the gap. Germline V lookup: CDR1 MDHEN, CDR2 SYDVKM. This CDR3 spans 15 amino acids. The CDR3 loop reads CASSLIQESYNEQFF. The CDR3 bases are TGTGCCAGCAGTTTAATTCAGGAATCCTACAATGAGCAGTTCTTC.

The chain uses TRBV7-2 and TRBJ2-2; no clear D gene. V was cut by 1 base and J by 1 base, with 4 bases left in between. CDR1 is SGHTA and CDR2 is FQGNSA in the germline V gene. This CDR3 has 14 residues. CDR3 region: CASSLGGNTGELFF. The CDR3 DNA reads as TGTGCCAGCAGCTTAGGAGGGAACACCGGGGAGCTGTTTTTT.

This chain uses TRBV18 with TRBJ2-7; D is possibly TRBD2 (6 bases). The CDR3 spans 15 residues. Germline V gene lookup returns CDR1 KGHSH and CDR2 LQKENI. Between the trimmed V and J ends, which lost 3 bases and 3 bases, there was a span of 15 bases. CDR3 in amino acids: CASSPLGDSNYEQYF. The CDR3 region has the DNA TGTGCCAGCTCACCTTTAGGGGACTCCAACTACGAGCAGTACTTC.

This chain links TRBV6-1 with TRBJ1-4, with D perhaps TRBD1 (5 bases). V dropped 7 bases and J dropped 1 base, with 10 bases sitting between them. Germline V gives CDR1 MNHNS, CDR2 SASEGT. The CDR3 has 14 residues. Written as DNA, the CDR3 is TGTGCCAGCATGAAGGGGTTAACTAATGAAAAACTGTTTTTT. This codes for CASMKGLTNEKLFF.

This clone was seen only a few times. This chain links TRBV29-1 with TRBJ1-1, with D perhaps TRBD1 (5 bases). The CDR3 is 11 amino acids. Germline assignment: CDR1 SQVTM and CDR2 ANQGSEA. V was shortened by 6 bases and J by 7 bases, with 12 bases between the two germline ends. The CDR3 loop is CSVGTGHEAFF. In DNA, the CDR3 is TGCAGCGTGGGAACAGGACATGAAGCTTTCTTT.

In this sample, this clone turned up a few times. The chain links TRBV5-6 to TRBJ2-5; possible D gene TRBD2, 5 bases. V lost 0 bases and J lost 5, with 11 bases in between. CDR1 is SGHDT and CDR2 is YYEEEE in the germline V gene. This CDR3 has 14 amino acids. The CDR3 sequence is CASSLAGSVETQYF. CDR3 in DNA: TGTGCCAGCAGCTTGGCCGGTAGCGTGGAGACCCAGTACTTC.

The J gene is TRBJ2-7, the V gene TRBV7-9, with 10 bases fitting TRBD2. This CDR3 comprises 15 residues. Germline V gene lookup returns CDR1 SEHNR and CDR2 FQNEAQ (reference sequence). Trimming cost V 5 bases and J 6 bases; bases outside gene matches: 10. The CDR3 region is CASSPGLAVPREQYF. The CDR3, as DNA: TGTGCCAGCAGCCCCGGACTAGCGGTTCCTCGCGAGCAGTACTTC.

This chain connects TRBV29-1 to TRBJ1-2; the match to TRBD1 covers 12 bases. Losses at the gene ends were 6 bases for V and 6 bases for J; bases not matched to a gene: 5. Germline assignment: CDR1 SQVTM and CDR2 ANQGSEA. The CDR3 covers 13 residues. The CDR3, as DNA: TGCAGCGTGGGACAGGGGGCGCAAAATGGCTACACCTTC. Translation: CSVGQGAQNGYTF.

The CDR3 region has the DNA TGTGCCAGCAGCCGTAGCGGGAGGTCCTACGAGCAGTACTTC. Amino acids: CASSRSGRSYEQYF. The rearrangement joins TRBV5-6 to TRBJ2-7; 10 bases agree with TRBD2. V shed 4 bases and J 1 base; nucleotides not matched to a gene: 2. This CDR3 is 14 amino acids long. Germline V gene sequence: CDR1 SGHDT, CDR2 YYEEEE.